This T cell receptor (beta chain) derives from a study of CD8+ T cells in alopecia areata. Study-wide points: More clonal than normal scalp was lesional scalp, particularly alopecia totalis/universalis. Besides other cells, scalp samples also yield sequences of resident alphabeta T cells from normal skin.

Specimens obtained from alopecia areata patients comprised lesional scalp punch biopsies and peripheral blood. CDR3 size: 12 residues. CDR1 and CDR2 from the germline V gene are SQVTM and ANQGSEA. V shed 7 bases and J shed 0 bases, with 10 bases lying between them. Of note for this clone: The antigen is undetermined.

Extracted RNA was reverse transcribed into cDNA, the sequencing template. Only in-frame clones appear in the TCRdb table, and some are missing; sequencing was by immunoSEQ multiplex PCR. The repertoire includes 95,000 to 150,000 clones, 40% to 55% of them detected once, and roughly a tenth sits in the top ten. The rearrangement links TRBV29-1 to TRBJ2-7; perhaps TRBD2 as D (5 bases). Sequencing used NKG2D-low CD8+ T cells sorted from blood. The receptor was isolated from a human donor with alopecia areata. CDR3 coding DNA: TGCAGCGCCGAGGGCAACTCCTACGAGCAGTACTTC. Its protein is CSAEGNSYEQYF.